Each of the 20 T cell receptor beta chains below was sequenced from the same sample in a study of cytomegalovirus exposure and HLA in healthy donors (dated 2017 in TCRdb). Library generation was performed with the immunoSEQ multiplex PCR assay. A mixture of 60 forward primers for TCR Vbeta segments and 13 reverse primers for TCR Jbeta segments was used in the multiplex PCR. Not all clones reach the TCRdb copy of this immuneACCESS table, which keeps in-frame sequences only. Checked studies attribute under half of the gap to unresolved V genes and leave the rest unexplained. Here the sample has around 150,000 clones; over 70% occur a single time. The top ten clonotypes cover 1.1% to 1.5% of the sample. Sequenced material: PBMCs. Receptors were obtained from a woman between 35 and 50 years old in good health and CMV-seronegative.

The V call is TRBV2, the J call TRBJ1-2; D is possibly TRBD1 (6 bases). V was clipped by 5 bases and J by 1 base, with 17 bases between them. Germline CDR1 and CDR2: SNHLY and FYNNEI. The CDR3 runs to 16 residues. The CDR3 nucleotides read TGTGCCAGCAGTAATACCGGACAGCCGAATAACTATGGCTACACCTTC. It is translated as CASSNTGQPNNYGYTF.

The chain recombines TRBV7-9 with TRBJ1-2; D is undetermined. This CDR3 has 13 residues. The germline V and J ends were trimmed by 1 base and 6 bases, with 9 bases remaining between them. Looked up from germline, CDR1 is SEHNR and CDR2 is FQNEAQ (reference sequence). CDR3 nucleotides: TGTGCCAGCAGCTTAGTCCTCAGCGATGGCTACACCTTC. This sequence encodes CASSLVLSDGYTF.

This clone was detected a few times. The chain uses TRBV29-1 and TRBJ1-1, with D possibly matching TRBD1 (5 bases). V was trimmed by 1 base and J by 1 base, leaving 7 bases between them. Germline assignment: CDR1 SQVTM and CDR2 ANQGSEA. The CDR3 is made up of 13 amino acids. The CDR3 nucleotides read TGCAGCGTTGAAGGCAGGGAGAACACTGAAGCTTTCTTT. This codes for CSVEGRENTEAFF.

The rearrangement uses TRBV19 and TRBJ1-5; no reliable D call. This CDR3 is 15 amino acids long. The V gene lost 2 bases and the J gene lost 0 bases, with 8 bases spanning the gap. Per germline, CDR1 LNHDA and CDR2 SQIVND (reference sequence). The chain's CDR3 is CASSITAYSNQPQHF. CDR3 sequence (DNA): TGTGCCAGTAGTATAACAGCATATAGCAATCAGCCCCAGCATTTT. The variable domain in full, completed from reference TRBV19 and TRBJ1-5, reads DGGITQSPKYLFRKEGQNVTLSCEQNLNHDAMYWYRQDPGQGLRLIYYSQIVNDFQKGDIAEGYSVSREKKESFPLTVTSAQKNPTAFYLCASSITAYSNQPQHFGDGTRLSIL.

The chain uses TRBV10-2 and TRBJ2-5; TRBD1 aligns across 8 bases. Germline V gene sequence: CDR1 WSHSY, CDR2 SAAADI. Unmatched junction bases numbered 9, after V lost 3 bases and J lost 3 bases. This CDR3 region has 16 residues. The CDR3 sequence is CASSEGQGARKETQYF. Here the CDR3 DNA reads TGCGCCAGCAGTGAAGGGCAGGGGGCCCGTAAAGAGACCCAGTACTTC.

The chain uses TRBV18 and TRBJ2-7; 7 bases align to TRBD1. The CDR3 extends over 14 amino acids. J gave up 7 bases and V 1 base, and 7 bases lay outside the gene matches. Germline-derived CDR1 and CDR2 are KGHSH and LQKENI. This CDR3 is CASSPQQDRVEQYF. CDR3 sequence (DNA): TGTGCCAGCTCACCACAACAAGACAGGGTAGAGCAGTACTTC.

The genes are TRBV28 and TRBJ1-5, with a weak D call TRBD1 (6 bases). This CDR3 comprises 12 residues. With 3 bases removed from V and 16 bases from J, the gap between germline ends came to 16 bases. Germline CDR1 and CDR2: MDHEN and SYDVKM. CDR3 sequence reads: CASSFKGQRGHF. In DNA, the CDR3 is TGTGCCAGCAGTTTTAAAGGACAGCGGGGTCATTTT. Variable domain in full (rest from reference TRBV28 and TRBJ1-5): DVKVTQSSRYLVKRTGEKVFLECVQDMDHENMFWYRQDPGLGLRLIYFSYDVKMKEKGDIPEGYSVSREKKERFSLILESASTNQTSMYLCASSFKGQRGHFGDGTRLSIL.

The rearrangement joins TRBV18 to TRBJ1-2; 7 bases match TRBD1. Trimming took 3 bases from V and 2 from J; bases not matched to a gene: 12. CDR1 is KGHSH and CDR2 is LQKENI in the germline V gene. CDR3 length: 17 residues. In DNA, the CDR3 is TGTGCCAGCTCACCTTTGGCAGGGGGAAATCCAAACTATGGCTACACCTTC. Protein: CASSPLAGGNPNYGYTF.

The table lists this clone with a count of one. The V and J genes are TRBV10-1 and TRBJ2-3; maybe TRBD2 (5 bases). Trimming shortened V by 6 bases and J by 0 bases, and 16 bases separated the two germline ends. CDR1 and CDR2 from the germline V gene are WNHNN and SYGVQD (reference sequence). The CDR3 runs to 16 residues. CDR3: CASRRSGFLSTDTQYF. CDR3 coding DNA: TGCGCCAGCAGGAGGAGCGGTTTCCTTAGCACAGATACGCAGTATTTT.

The chain uses TRBV5-6 and TRBJ1-1; 8 bases are shared with TRBD1. Per germline, CDR1 SGHDT and CDR2 YYEEEE. The CDR3 length is 15 residues. V gave up 4 bases and J gave up 5 bases; unmatched junction bases: 10. The CDR3 sequence: CASSPTRGQGTEAFF. For the CDR3, the DNA is TGTGCCAGCAGCCCAACCAGGGGGCAGGGAACTGAAGCTTTCTTT.

The V call is TRBV6-1, the J call TRBJ2-4; D may be TRBD2 (7 bases). Germline lookup yields CDR1 MNHNS and CDR2 SASEGT. V lost 0 bases and J 1 base, leaving 16 bases between the germline ends. CDR3 length equals 18 residues. The CDR3 is CASSEATGGLAAKNIQYF. In DNA form, the CDR3 reads TGTGCCAGCAGTGAAGCGACGGGGGGCCTGGCGGCCAAAAACATTCAGTACTTC.

V gene TRBV7-9 combines with J gene TRBJ1-1, with 11 bases fitting TRBD1. The CDR3 has 15 amino acids. V was pared by 3 bases and J by 3 bases, with 3 bases of the junction left unmatched. Germline assignment: CDR1 SEHNR and CDR2 FQNEAQ (reference sequence). DNA of the CDR3: TGTGCCAGCAGCTTTCCGGGACAGGGGGACACTGAAGCTTTCTTT. This translates into CASSFPGQGDTEAFF.

There are a few counts of this clone. The chain employs TRBV10-1 and TRBJ2-5, with a weak D call TRBD2 (6 bases). The germline gives CDR1 WNHNN, CDR2 SYGVQD (reference sequence). The CDR3 runs 15 residues. V lost 6 bases and J lost 1, with 15 bases in between. The CDR3 loop is CASSPGTAAQETQYF. The CDR3 region has the DNA TGCGCCAGCAGCCCCGGGACTGCCGCCCAAGAGACCCAGTACTTC.

CDR3: CASSYKGGDEKLFF. DNA for the CDR3: TGTGCCAGCAGTTATAAAGGGGGCGATGAAAAACTGTTTTTT. The chain employs TRBV6-5 and TRBJ1-4, with 7 bases fitting TRBD1. Germline-derived CDR1 and CDR2 are MNHEY and SVGAGI. The V gene end was trimmed by 3 bases and the J gene end by 6 bases; junction bases not matched to a gene: 4. The CDR3 has 14 residues.

The chain carries TRBV4-1 and TRBJ2-1; tentatively, D is TRBD2 (7 bases). Trimming removed 4 bases from V and 2 bases from J, with 33 bases in between. The CDR3 is made up of 22 amino acids. CDR1 and CDR2 from the germline V gene are MGHRA and YSYEKL. In nucleotides, the CDR3 is TGCGCCAGCAGCCCAAGATCATCTCTAGAGGGGGGGCAGTATCGAACCTACAATGAGCAGTTCTTC. This translates into CASSPRSSLEGGQYRTYNEQFF.

In this sample, this clone turned up a few times. This rearrangement joins TRBV19 to TRBJ1-4, with 7 bases fitting TRBD1. Germline V lookup: CDR1 LNHDA, CDR2 SQIVND (reference sequence). Trimming took 5 bases from V and 0 from J; bases not matched to a gene: 12. CDR3 length equals 18 residues. The DNA of the CDR3 is TGTGCCAGTAGTTCTGTCGGGACAGCATTTGCAACTAATGAAAAACTGTTTTTT. Protein sequence: CASSSVGTAFATNEKLFF.

This clone was seen only once. In nucleotides, the CDR3 is TGTGCCAGCAGAAGACAGGGGGTGGCTTTCTTT. Its translation is CASRRQGVAFF. The chain links TRBV2 to TRBJ1-1, with 9 bases aligning to TRBD1. Germline lookup yields CDR1 SNHLY and CDR2 FYNNEI. V was pared by 6 bases and J by 11 bases, with 4 bases of the junction left unmatched. The CDR3 has 11 amino acids.

The rearrangement joins TRBV7-8 to TRBJ1-6; 8 bases match TRBD1. This CDR3 spans 14 amino acids. Germline CDR1 and CDR2: SGHVS and FQNEAQ. The junction had 6 bases not matched to a gene; V was cut back by 4 bases and J by 10 bases. This CDR3 is CASSSRQGRSPLHF. CDR3 in DNA: TGTGCCAGCAGCTCAAGACAGGGGAGGTCACCCCTCCACTTT.

This clone showed up just a few times. V is TRBV4-2 and J is TRBJ2-7; TRBD1 matches at 8 bases. V shed 0 bases and J 5 bases; nucleotides not matched to a gene: 3. The CDR3 loop spans 14 amino acids. The germline V gene has CDR1 LGHNA and CDR2 YNFKEQ. CDR3 loop: CASSQDQGANEQYF. CDR3 coding DNA: TGTGCCAGCAGCCAAGATCAGGGGGCAAACGAGCAGTACTTC.

The rearrangement joins TRBV4-3 to TRBJ1-1; the match to TRBD1 covers 10 bases. Germline V gene sequence: CDR1 LGHNA, CDR2 YSLEER. The ends lost 3 bases at V and 6 bases at J; junction bases unmatched: 13. This CDR3 has 17 residues. CDR3 sequence: CASSQQLASDRGAEAFF. The CDR3 bases are TGCGCCAGCAGCCAGCAACTCGCCTCGGACAGGGGGGCTGAAGCTTTCTTT.